This record concerns one T cell receptor (beta chain) sequence. There were TCR beta CDR3 regions amplified from RNA transcripts. The study used the HTBI primer set for a first-round RT-PCR of the TCR CDR3. TCRdb reprocessed the multiplex PCR reads via MiXCR and lists one record per CDR3 protein. Of about 620,000 distinct CDR3 sequences listed, about 17% are singletons. The sample is drawn from a study of T cells in Graves' hyperthyroidism and ophthalmopathy. The CDR3 spans 15 residues. CDR1 and CDR2 from the germline V gene are LGHNA and YNFKEQ. Trimming took 0 bases from V and 1 from J, leaving 9 bases between them.

This receptor was identified in a woman aged 30 to 39 with Graves' hyperthyroidism. The sequenced material came from blood. This chain uses TRBV4-2 with TRBJ1-2, with D unclear. CDR3 sequence: CASSQDLRFNYGYTF. The CDR3 bases are TGTGCCAGCAGCCAAGATTTGAGATTTAACTATGGCTACACCTTC.